This TCR beta chain was sequenced in a study of cytomegalovirus exposure and HLA in healthy donors. The CDR3 contains 16 residues. General study results and limits: Later, an analysis found that common viral pathogens appeared to be linked with several of the most significant clusters.

Notes on this clone: No antigen is known for it.

Primers for the PCR totalled 60 Vbeta and 13 Jbeta. Libraries were prepared by immunoSEQ multiplex PCR; TCRdb keeps only in-frame clonotypes and omits some of them. The sample includes fewer than 110,000 clones, approximately 81% of them seen just once. Sequencing was done on a sample of PBMCs. The J gene is TRBJ1-1, the V gene TRBV21-1. TRBV21-1 is given as a pseudogene. This TCR was recovered from a man aged 25 to 45 in good health and CMV-seronegative. CDR3 protein: CASRKMRVPLNTEAFF. CDR3 coding DNA: TGTGCCAGCAGAAAAATGAGGGTTCCTCTGAACACTGAAGCTTTCTTT.